Below, 4 T cell receptor beta chains from the same sample are listed, as sequenced in a study of T cells in localized non-small cell lung cancer. Here immunoSEQ multiplex PCR was the method, and the copy in TCRdb shows in-frame clones only, minus some. The sample has 100,000 to 150,000 clones, roughly 90% seen once. The sequencing used peripheral blood, collected before any cancer treatment. The source is an older female donor with stage I lung adenocarcinoma.

CDR3 protein: CASSLLGTSGRETQYF. CDR3 bases: TGTGCCAGCAGTCTCCTCGGGACTAGCGGGAGAGAGACCCAGTACTTC. V usage is TRBV27 and J usage is TRBJ2-5; TRBD2 aligns across 14 bases. Germline CDR1 MNHEY, CDR2 SMNVEV (reference sequence). The junction had 6 bases not matched to a gene; V was cut back by 5 bases and J by 4 bases. This CDR3 has 16 amino acids.

The V gene is TRBV5-1, the J gene TRBJ2-5; tentatively, D is TRBD1 (7 bases). CDR1 is SGHRS, CDR2 YFSETQ, per germline. Trimming removed 5 bases at V and 2 bases at J, with 13 bases between. The CDR3 is 14 residues long. CDR3 sequence (DNA): TGCGCCAGCAGAGGCGGGACAGCTCAAGAGACCCAGTACTTC. Encoded protein: CASRGGTAQETQYF.

This chain connects TRBV5-1 to TRBJ2-1; D call uncertain. Germline values: CDR1 SGHRS, CDR2 YFSETQ. V lost 4 bases and J lost 5, with 13 bases in between. CDR3 length: 14 amino acids. The CDR3 loop is CASSPGDKNNEQFF. For the CDR3, the DNA is TGCGCCAGCAGCCCAGGAGACAAGAACAATGAGCAGTTCTTC.

The rearrangement uses TRBV7-6 and TRBJ2-1, with D perhaps being TRBD1 or TRBD2 (6 bases each). Deletions cut 1 base from V and 0 bases from J, with 13 bases between. Germline loops: CDR1 SGHVS, CDR2 FNYEAQ. The CDR3 loop spans 17 amino acids. The CDR3 protein is CASSLGVRGLSYNEQFF. In DNA form, the CDR3 reads TGTGCCAGCAGCTTAGGGGTCAGGGGACTCTCCTACAATGAGCAGTTCTTC.